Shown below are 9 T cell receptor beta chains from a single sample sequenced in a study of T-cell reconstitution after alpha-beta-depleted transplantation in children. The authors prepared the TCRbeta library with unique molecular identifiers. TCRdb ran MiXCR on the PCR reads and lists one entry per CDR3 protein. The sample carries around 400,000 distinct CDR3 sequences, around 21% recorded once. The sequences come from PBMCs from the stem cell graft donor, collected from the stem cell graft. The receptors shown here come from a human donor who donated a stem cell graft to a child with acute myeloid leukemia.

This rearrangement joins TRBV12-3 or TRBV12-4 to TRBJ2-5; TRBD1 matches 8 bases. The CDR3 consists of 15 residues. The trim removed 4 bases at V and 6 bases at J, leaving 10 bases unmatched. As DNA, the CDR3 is TGTGCCAGCAGTTGTCTCGGACAGGGCTCAAAGACCCAGTACTTC. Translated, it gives CASSCLGQGSKTQYF.

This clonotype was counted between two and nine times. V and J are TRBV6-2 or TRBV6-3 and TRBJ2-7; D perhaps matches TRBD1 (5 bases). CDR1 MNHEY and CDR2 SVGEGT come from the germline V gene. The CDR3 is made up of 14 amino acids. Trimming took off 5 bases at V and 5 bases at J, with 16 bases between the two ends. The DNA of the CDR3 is TGTGCCAGCAGTACCAAAGGGGAATGGAACGAGCAGTACTTC. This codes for CASSTKGEWNEQYF.

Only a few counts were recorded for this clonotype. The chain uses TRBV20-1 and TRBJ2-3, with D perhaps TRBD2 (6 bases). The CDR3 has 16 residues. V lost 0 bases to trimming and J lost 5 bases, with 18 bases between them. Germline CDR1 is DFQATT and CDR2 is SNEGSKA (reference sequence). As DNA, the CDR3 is TGCAGTGCTAGAGATTATACGGGAGTGGGTAGAGATACGCAGTATTTT. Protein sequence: CSARDYTGVGRDTQYF.

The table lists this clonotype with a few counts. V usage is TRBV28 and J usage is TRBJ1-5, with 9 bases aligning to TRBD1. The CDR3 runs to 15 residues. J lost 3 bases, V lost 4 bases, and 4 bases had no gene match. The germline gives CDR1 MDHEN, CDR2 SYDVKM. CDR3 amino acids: CASSSGQGNNQPQHF. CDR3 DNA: TGTGCCAGCAGTTCTGGACAGGGGAACAATCAGCCCCAGCATTTT.

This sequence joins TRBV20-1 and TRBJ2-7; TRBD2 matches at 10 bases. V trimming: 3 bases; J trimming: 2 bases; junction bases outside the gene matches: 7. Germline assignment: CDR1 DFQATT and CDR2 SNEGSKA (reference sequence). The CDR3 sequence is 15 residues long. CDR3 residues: CSASGTLAGPYEQYF. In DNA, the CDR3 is TGCAGTGCTAGTGGGACACTAGCGGGACCCTACGAGCAGTACTTC.

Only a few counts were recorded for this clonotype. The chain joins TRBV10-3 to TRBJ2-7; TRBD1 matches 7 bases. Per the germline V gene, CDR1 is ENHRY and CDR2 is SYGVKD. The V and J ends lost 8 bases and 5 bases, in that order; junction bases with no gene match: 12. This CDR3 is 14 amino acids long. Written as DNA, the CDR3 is TGTGCCATCGGGGGTGGGTCAGGGACAGACGAGCAGTACTTC. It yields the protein CAIGGGSGTDEQYF.

For the CDR3, the DNA is TGTGCCACCAGTGATTTGTGGCAGAGCTATGGCTACACCTTC. Its protein product is CATSDLWQSYGYTF. The V call is TRBV24-1, the J call TRBJ1-2; D gene ambiguous. V was clipped by 0 bases and J by 4 bases, with 8 bases between them. Germline CDR1 and CDR2: KGHDR and SFDVKD. The CDR3 covers 14 residues.

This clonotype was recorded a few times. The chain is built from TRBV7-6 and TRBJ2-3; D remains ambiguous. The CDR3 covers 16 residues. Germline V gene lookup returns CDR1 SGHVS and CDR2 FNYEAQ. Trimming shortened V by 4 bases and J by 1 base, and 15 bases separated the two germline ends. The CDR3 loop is CASSSILTERTDTQYF. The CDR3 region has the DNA TGTGCCAGCAGCTCAATCTTAACCGAGCGCACAGATACGCAGTATTTT.

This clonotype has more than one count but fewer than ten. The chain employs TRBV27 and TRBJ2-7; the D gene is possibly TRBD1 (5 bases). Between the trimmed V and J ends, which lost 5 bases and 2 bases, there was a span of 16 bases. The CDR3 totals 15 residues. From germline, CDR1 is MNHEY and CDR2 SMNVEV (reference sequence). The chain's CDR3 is CASSPGRPGPYEQYF. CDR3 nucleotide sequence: TGTGCCAGCAGTCCTGGACGGCCAGGGCCCTACGAGCAGTACTTC.